The sequence of this T cell receptor beta chain was determined in a study of circulating and synovial CD4+ cells in juvenile arthritis. Study-wide points: Some such blood samples were as oligoclonal as synovium. CPL and bulk CD4 samples differed at least tenfold in T cell genomes. Circulating pathogenic-like lymphocytes shared a substantially higher fraction of CDR3 sequences with synovium than bulk blood.

Generated by immunoSEQ multiplex PCR, the TCRdb table keeps only in-frame clones and is missing some. The sample consists of under 40,000 clones, 80% to 95% of them appearing once. Of note for this clone: Its antigen is unidentified.

The germline gives CDR1 LNHDA, CDR2 SQIVND (reference sequence). The CDR3 loop spans 16 amino acids. The V and J ends lost 6 bases and 0 bases respectively, with 17 bases between them. Donors were patients with active juvenile idiopathic arthritis. The V call is TRBV19, the J call TRBJ2-5, with a weak D call TRBD2 (6 bases). Sequencing was done on a sample of CD4+ T cells from blood. This TCR came from a human donor with juvenile idiopathic arthritis. The CDR3 sequence: CASRRRGARDQETQYF. In DNA form, the CDR3 reads TGTGCCAGTAGGAGGAGGGGCGCACGGGACCAAGAGACCCAGTACTTC. The full variable domain, with the rest looked up from reference TRBV19 and TRBJ2-5, is DGGITQSPKYLFRKEGQNVTLSCEQNLNHDAMYWYRQDPGQGLRLIYYSQIVNDFQKGDIAEGYSVSREKKESFPLTVTSAQKNPTAFYLCASRRRGARDQETQYFGPGTRLLVL.